The 11 T cell receptor beta chains below come from one sample, sequenced in a study of blood T cell repertoires in COVID-19 (dated by TCRdb to the early 2020s). Library construction relied on the immunoSEQ multiplex PCR assay. Not all clones reach the TCRdb copy of this immuneACCESS table, which keeps in-frame sequences only. Checked studies attribute under half of the gap to unresolved V genes and leave the rest unexplained. The sample data list 90,000 to 130,000 clones, and around four fifths of these were observed just once. The top ten constitute 0.83% of the sample. The sample taken for sequencing was peripheral blood. Receptor source: a woman in her 70s with acute or convalescent COVID-19.

The V gene is TRBV19, the J gene TRBJ2-3; TRBD2 agrees at 7 bases. The germline V gene encodes CDR1 LNHDA and CDR2 SQIVND (reference sequence). The V and J ends lost 2 bases and 2 bases, in that order; junction bases with no gene match: 13. The CDR3 runs to 18 residues. The CDR3 protein is CASSINIWTRPNTDTQYF. The CDR3, as DNA: TGTGCCAGTAGTATAAATATATGGACTAGACCTAACACAGATACGCAGTATTTT.

CDR3 residues: CASSPPRVGSGRWNEQFF. As DNA, the CDR3 is TGTGCCAGCAGCCCCCCTAGGGTGGGGAGCGGGAGGTGGAATGAGCAGTTCTTC. The chain uses TRBV7-9 and TRBJ2-1, with TRBD2 matching 9 bases. From germline, CDR1 is SEHNR and CDR2 FQNEAQ (reference sequence). The CDR3 has 18 residues. With V trimmed by 5 bases and J by 7 bases, 18 bases remained unmatched.

The chain links TRBV3-1 (or the pseudogene TRBV3-2) to TRBJ1-4, with no clear D. The CDR3 covers 15 residues. Germline V gene lookup returns CDR1 LGHDT and CDR2 YNNKEL (reference sequence). Trimming pared 0 bases from V and 1 base from J, leaving 6 bases between. The CDR3 loop is CASSQDTVTNEKLFF. The CDR3 DNA reads TGTGCCAGCAGCCAAGACACAGTAACTAATGAAAAACTGTTTTTT.

CDR3 nucleotides: TGTGCCAGCAGTCGAACTAGCGGCCCCACCGGGGAGCTGTTTTTT. Protein sequence: CASSRTSGPTGELFF. The J gene is TRBJ2-2, the V gene TRBV2; TRBD2 aligns across 8 bases. V was clipped by 5 bases and J by 4 bases; unmatched bases: 6. Germline lookup yields CDR1 SNHLY and CDR2 FYNNEI. The CDR3 totals 15 residues.

This clone was found a few times. V gene TRBV29-1 combines with J gene TRBJ1-5; 7 bases agree with TRBD1. Per the germline V gene, CDR1 is SQVTM and CDR2 is ANQGSEA. The CDR3 consists of 13 residues. The CDR3 region is CSSRDSQSGTQHF. CDR3 nucleotide sequence: TGCAGTAGCCGGGACAGTCAATCAGGGACCCAGCATTTT.

This clone was picked up one time. This sequence joins TRBV7-8 and TRBJ2-3; tentative D call: TRBD2 (5 bases). The CDR3 contains 14 residues. V was trimmed by 5 bases and J by 4 bases, leaving 13 bases between them. Germline V gene data show CDR1 as SGHVS and CDR2 as FQNEAQ. Here the CDR3 DNA reads TGTGCCAGCAGCCCGGAGGTTTTTTCAGATACGCAGTATTTT. Translated: CASSPEVFSDTQYF.

V gene TRBV2 combines with J gene TRBJ2-7; TRBD2 matches 9 bases. J lost 1 base, V lost 7 bases, and 2 bases had no gene match. This CDR3 has 13 residues. The V gene's germline CDR1 is SNHLY and CDR2 FYNNEI. The CDR3 DNA is TGTGCCAGCAAACTAGCGGGTTCCTACGAGCAGTACTTC. Protein sequence: CASKLAGSYEQYF. Full variable domain (missing parts from reference TRBV2 and TRBJ2-7): EPEVTQTPSHQVTQMGQEVILRCVPISNHLYFYWYRQILGQKVEFLVSFYNNEISEKSEIFDDQFSVERPDGSNFTLKIRSTKLEDSAMYFCASKLAGSYEQYFGPGTRLTVT.

V is TRBV5-4 and J is TRBJ1-6, with 8 bases matching TRBD1. The ends lost 4 bases at V and 10 bases at J; junction bases unmatched: 10. The germline V gene has CDR1 SGHNT and CDR2 YYREEE (reference sequence). The CDR3 has 15 amino acids. For the CDR3, the DNA is TGTGCCAGCAGCACCGGGACAGGAGGTGGATCACCCCTCCACTTT. It codes for CASSTGTGGGSPLHF.

The chain joins TRBV19 to TRBJ1-2; a weak D match, TRBD1 (5 bases). The CDR3 spans 14 residues. The V end lost 0 bases, the J end lost 4 bases, and 9 bases lay between the germline ends. Germline CDR1 LNHDA, CDR2 SQIVND (reference sequence). The DNA of the CDR3 is TGTGCCAGTAGTATAGACAGGGATAGCTATGGCTACACCTTC. Its protein is CASSIDRDSYGYTF.

The chain joins TRBV6-5 to TRBJ1-2; TRBD1 is a possible D gene (6 bases). The CDR3 runs 13 residues. Between the trimmed V and J ends, which lost 6 bases and 4 bases, there was a span of 12 bases. The V gene's germline CDR1 is MNHEY and CDR2 SVGAGI. The CDR3 loop reads CASSQDSSYGYTF. The CDR3 nucleotides read TGTGCCAGCAGCCAGGACAGTTCCTATGGCTACACCTTC.

The J gene is TRBJ2-1, the V gene TRBV5-1; 9 positions match TRBD2. The CDR3 runs to 15 residues. Trimming took 1 base from V and 6 from J; bases not matched to a gene: 5. CDR1 and CDR2 (germline): SGHRS, YFSETQ. CDR3 coding DNA: TGCGCCAGCAGCTTGTTAGCGGGGGACACCAATGAGCAGTTCTTC. Its translation is CASSLLAGDTNEQFF.